These 13 T cell receptor beta chains came from one sample sequenced in a study of blood T cells in healthy people across ages. A sample-barcoded 5' primer and a J-beta primer mix were used in a second PCR of roughly 6 to 11 cycles. Each CDR3 protein is one row after TCRdb ran MiXCR on the 5' RACE reads. The sample holds more than 900,000 distinct CDR3 sequences, about 23% seen once. Separately, the same data were catalogued under a study of T cells of mothers and their children.

What was sequenced was blood. The receptors shown here come from a girl under 10 years old in good health.

This rearrangement joins TRBV7-8 to TRBJ2-3; unclear D gene. V was clipped by 5 bases and J by 3 bases, with 12 bases between them. This CDR3 comprises 14 residues. Germline lookup yields CDR1 SGHVS and CDR2 FQNEAQ. DNA for the CDR3: TGTGCCAGCAGCCACTGTGGGCCGACAGATACGCAGTATTTT. Translated, it gives CASSHCGPTDTQYF.

The rearrangement links TRBV29-1 to TRBJ2-7; D uncertain. The CDR3 totals 13 residues. Trimming left V 6 bases short and J 5 bases short, with 17 bases between. From germline, CDR1 is SQVTM and CDR2 ANQGSEA. CDR3 protein: CSVTDGVKHEQYF. CDR3 coding DNA: TGCAGCGTGACTGATGGGGTGAAGCACGAGCAGTACTTC.

The chain combines TRBV6-2 or TRBV6-3 with TRBJ2-1; the D gene is possibly TRBD2 (5 bases). The CDR3 length is 14 residues. V lost 5 bases to trimming and J lost 7 bases, with 15 bases between them. Germline V gene sequence: CDR1 MNHEY, CDR2 SVGEGT. CDR3 amino acids: CASSPPAEGNEQFF. CDR3 coding DNA: TGTGCCAGCAGTCCCCCGGCCGAGGGTAATGAGCAGTTCTTC.

The rearrangement uses TRBV2 and TRBJ1-4; D remains unclear. The CDR3 has 14 amino acids. Between the trimmed V and J ends, which lost 7 bases and 8 bases, there was a span of 17 bases. The V gene's germline CDR1 is SNHLY and CDR2 FYNNEI. CDR3 sequence: CASTKNMAGEKLFF. The CDR3 nucleotides are TGTGCCAGCACTAAGAACATGGCGGGAGAAAAACTGTTTTTT. The whole variable domain, remainder taken from reference TRBV2 and TRBJ1-4, is EPEVTQTPSHQVTQMGQEVILRCVPISNHLYFYWYRQILGQKVEFLVSFYNNEISEKSEIFDDQFSVERPDGSNFTLKIRSTKLEDSAMYFCASTKNMAGEKLFFGSGTQLSVL.

The CDR3 reads CSAHRGGGNIQYF. CDR3 coding DNA: TGCAGCGCCCACAGGGGGGGAGGGAACATTCAGTACTTC. This chain joins TRBV29-1 and TRBJ2-4; tentatively, D is TRBD1 (8 bases). The V end was cut by 7 bases, the J end by 7 bases, with 17 bases between. The CDR3 runs to 13 residues. Germline CDR1 reads SQVTM; CDR2 reads ANQGSEA.

Comment on this clonotype: A junction boundary mismatches the germline segment, possibly from a read error. The genes are TRBV4-3 and TRBJ1-1; D is unresolved. Germline-derived CDR1 and CDR2 are LGHNA and YSLEER. The CDR3 runs 16 residues. CDR3 amino acids: CASSRDVGGANTEAFF. The CDR3 coding sequence is TGCGCCAGCAGCCGAGACGTAGGAGGCGCGAACACCGAAGCTTTCTTT.

The chain couples TRBV6-2 or TRBV6-3 to TRBJ1-4; no clear D gene. The V gene lost 2 bases and the J gene lost 5 bases, with 6 bases spanning the gap. This CDR3 has 13 residues. Germline assignment: CDR1 MNHEY and CDR2 SVGEGT. In DNA, the CDR3 is TGTGCCAGCAGTTACGGAACCAATGAAAAACTGTTTTTT. Its protein is CASSYGTNEKLFF.

In nucleotides, the CDR3 is TGCAGTGCTAGAGGTGGGGGCTCGGGCTACACCTTC. Translated: CSARGGGSGYTF. The genes are TRBV20-1 and TRBJ1-2; possibly TRBD1 for D (6 bases). Trimming left V 1 base short and J 8 bases short, with 11 bases between. This CDR3 comprises 12 residues. Per the germline V gene, CDR1 is DFQATT and CDR2 is SNEGSKA (reference sequence).

This clonotype was picked up a small number of times. The chain uses TRBV3-1 and TRBJ1-1; D not certain. Trimming took 4 bases from V and 7 from J, leaving 10 bases between them. The germline CDR1 and CDR2 sequences are LGHDT and YNNKEL (reference sequence). The CDR3 length is 12 residues. CDR3 nucleotides: TGTGCCAGCAGCCCTGGACGGCTTGAAGCTTTCTTT. Encoded protein: CASSPGRLEAFF.

The rearrangement links TRBV20-1 to TRBJ2-5, with D possibly matching TRBD1 (5 bases). The CDR3 is 16 amino acids. Trimming stripped 6 bases from V and 0 bases from J, with 20 bases between. Germline V lookup: CDR1 DFQATT, CDR2 SNEGSKA (reference sequence). CDR3 in amino acids: CSAERQTRLYQETQYF. In DNA form, the CDR3 reads TGCAGTGCGGAGAGACAGACACGATTGTACCAAGAGACCCAGTACTTC.

The CDR3 here is CSVEDPSPHIFYEQYF. For the CDR3, the DNA is TGCAGCGTTGAGGACCCGTCACCTCATATCTTCTACGAGCAGTACTTC. The chain recombines TRBV29-1 with TRBJ2-7, with D hard to call. Germline V CDR1 and CDR2: SQVTM, ANQGSEA. V gave up 3 bases and J gave up 3 bases, with 21 bases separating them. The CDR3 has 16 amino acids.

V is TRBV29-1 and J is TRBJ1-1; 7 positions agree with TRBD1. Germline V gene sequence: CDR1 SQVTM, CDR2 ANQGSEA. The CDR3 is 12 amino acids. The trim removed 4 bases at V and 6 bases at J, leaving 5 bases unmatched. The CDR3 protein is CSVVGGYAEAFF. Written as DNA, the CDR3 is TGCAGCGTTGTAGGGGGCTACGCTGAAGCTTTCTTT.

There are a few counts of this clonotype. This chain connects TRBV6-2 or TRBV6-3 to TRBJ2-5; D unclear. Near its end, the DNA agrees better with TRBJ2-7, so the J call may be wrong. The CDR3 runs to 15 residues. Germline CDR1 reads MNHEY; CDR2 reads SVGEGT. The CDR3 loop is CASSCQVLRSYEQYF. In DNA, the CDR3 is TGTGCCAGCAGTTGCCAGGTCCTCCGCTCCTACGAGCAGTACTTC.